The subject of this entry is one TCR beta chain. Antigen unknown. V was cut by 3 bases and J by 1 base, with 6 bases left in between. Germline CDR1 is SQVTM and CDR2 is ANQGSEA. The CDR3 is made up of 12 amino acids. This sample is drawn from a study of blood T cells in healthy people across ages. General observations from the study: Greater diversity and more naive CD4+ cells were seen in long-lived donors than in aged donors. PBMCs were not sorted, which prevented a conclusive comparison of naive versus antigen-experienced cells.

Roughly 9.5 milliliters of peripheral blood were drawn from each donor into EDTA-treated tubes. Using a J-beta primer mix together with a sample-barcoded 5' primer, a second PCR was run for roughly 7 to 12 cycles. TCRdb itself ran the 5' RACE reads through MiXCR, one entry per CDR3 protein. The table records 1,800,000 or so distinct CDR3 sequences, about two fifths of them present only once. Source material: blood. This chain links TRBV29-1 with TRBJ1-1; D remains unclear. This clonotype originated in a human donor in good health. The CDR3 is CSVDSGNTEAFF. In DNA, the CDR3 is TGCAGCGTTGATTCGGGGAACACTGAAGCTTTCTTT.